A single sample is the source of the 25 T cell receptor beta chains below, sequenced in a study of T-cell reconstitution after alpha-beta-depleted transplantation in children. Preparation of the TCRbeta library involved a method that used unique molecular identifiers. TCRdb used MiXCR to reprocess the PCR reads, holding one entry per CDR3 protein. The sample carries under 450,000 distinct CDR3 sequences, about 16% recorded once. The specimen comprised PBMCs, mostly from graft donor cells, sampled 360 days after TCRalphabeta/CD19-depleted stem cell transplant. These TCRs come from a boy younger than two who had a stem cell transplant for Wiskott-Aldrich syndrome, so the T cells may come from the graft donor.

The sample holds a few counts of this clonotype. The chain couples TRBV4-1 to TRBJ2-1, with 8 bases identical to TRBD1. Germline lookup yields CDR1 MGHRA and CDR2 YSYEKL. This CDR3 is built from 15 residues. The V and J ends lost 3 bases and 7 bases, in that order; junction bases with no gene match: 8. In nucleotides, the CDR3 is TGCGCCAGCAGCCACCCGGGACAGGCCTTGAATGAGCAGTTCTTC. It translates to CASSHPGQALNEQFF.

The gene calls are TRBV5-1 and TRBJ2-2; 7 positions match TRBD1. The trim removed 0 bases at V and 5 bases at J, leaving 7 bases unmatched. Germline loops: CDR1 SGHRS, CDR2 YFSETQ. There are 16 residues in the CDR3. The CDR3 DNA sequence: TGCGCCAGCAGCTTGGCCAGGGGACAGTCTACCGGGGAGCTGTTTTTT. Translated, it gives CASSLARGQSTGELFF.

The chain couples TRBV12-3 or TRBV12-4 to TRBJ1-2; D uncertain. CDR3 length: 13 residues. Trimming stripped 3 bases from V and 4 bases from J, with 9 bases between. Here the CDR3 reads CASSFTPSYGYTF. Written as DNA, the CDR3 is TGTGCCAGCAGTTTTACCCCCTCCTATGGCTACACCTTC.

Only a few counts were recorded for this clonotype. The V and J genes are TRBV24-1 and TRBJ2-1; 13 bases are shared with TRBD2. The CDR3 sequence is 17 residues long. The germline CDR1 and CDR2 sequences are KGHDR and SFDVKD. The J segment lost 13 bases and the V segment lost 2 bases, leaving 13 bases of the junction unmatched. The CDR3 reads CATSDSGLAGDSFPQFF. In DNA form, the CDR3 reads TGTGCCACCAGTGATTCAGGACTAGCGGGGGACTCTTTCCCCCAGTTCTTC.

This chain uses TRBV12-3 or TRBV12-4 with TRBJ2-1; 7 nucleotides line up with TRBD1. The CDR3 contains 16 residues. V was clipped by 7 bases and J by 0 bases; unmatched bases: 9. The CDR3 protein is CASTKTGKGSYNEQFF. CDR3 coding DNA: TGTGCCAGCACCAAGACAGGGAAAGGCTCCTACAATGAGCAGTTCTTC.

This clonotype occurred a few times. The chain joins TRBV12-3 or TRBV12-4 to TRBJ1-4, with 9 positions matching TRBD1. Germline trimming cut 4 bases from V and 5 bases from J; bases unmatched to any gene: 2. The CDR3 totals 14 residues. The CDR3, as DNA: TGTGCCAGCAGTTCGGACAGGGGCAATGAAAAACTGTTTTTT. As protein: CASSSDRGNEKLFF.

The chain carries TRBV12-3 or TRBV12-4 and TRBJ2-2; TRBD2 is a possible D gene (5 bases). This CDR3 spans 15 amino acids. The V gene lost 5 bases and the J gene lost 2 bases, with 12 bases spanning the gap. For the CDR3, the DNA is TGTGCCAGCAGTGTCCTCGGAGGAAACACCGGGGAGCTGTTTTTT. This sequence encodes CASSVLGGNTGELFF.

This chain links TRBV29-1 with TRBJ1-5; D gene uncertain. The CDR3 covers 11 residues. Germline lookup yields CDR1 SQVTM and CDR2 ANQGSEA. V was shortened by 6 bases and J by 11 bases, with 14 bases between the two germline ends. The DNA of the CDR3 is TGCAGCGTCTGGGCAGGCGCCACCCAGCATTTT. It translates to CSVWAGATQHF.

The chain links TRBV6-2 or TRBV6-3 to TRBJ2-1; 14 bases match TRBD2. CDR1 is MNHEY and CDR2 is SVGEGT in the germline V gene. Trimming cost V 0 bases and J 4 bases; bases outside gene matches: 5. CDR3 size: 18 residues. The CDR3 nucleotides are TGTGCCAGCAGTTACTCCCTGACTAGCGGGAGGGATTACAATGAGCAGTTCTTC. Its translation: CASSYSLTSGRDYNEQFF.

The CDR3 bases are TGCGCCAGCAGCTTGGTCCTATCATGGTGGCAGGAACCCTCTGGGGCCAACGTCCTGACTTTC. This encodes CASSLVLSWWQEPSGANVLTF. The rearrangement links TRBV5-1 to TRBJ2-6; D not certain. This CDR3 is built from 21 residues. Between the trimmed V and J ends, which lost 0 bases and 0 bases, there was a span of 22 bases. CDR1 is SGHRS and CDR2 is YFSETQ in the germline V gene.

The V call is TRBV12-3 or TRBV12-4, the J call TRBJ2-1; weak D call: TRBD1 (6 bases). The CDR3 sequence is 17 residues long. V dropped 2 bases and J dropped 0 bases, with 14 bases sitting between them. The CDR3 region has the DNA TGTGCCAGCAGTTTAATAACAGGGTTCTTCTCCTACAATGAGCAGTTCTTC. Its translation is CASSLITGFFSYNEQFF.

V usage is TRBV10-3 and J usage is TRBJ2-7, with 8 bases fitting TRBD1. Unmatched junction bases numbered 14, after V lost 10 bases and J lost 3 bases. Germline assignment: CDR1 ENHRY and CDR2 SYGVKD. The CDR3 has 15 residues. In nucleotides, the CDR3 is TGTGCCAGTCAAGGTCCCGGGACAGGAGACTACGAGCAGTACTTC. Encoded protein: CASQGPGTGDYEQYF.

The chain joins TRBV12-3 or TRBV12-4 to TRBJ2-5; D not certain. Trimming took 1 base from V and 5 from J, leaving 14 bases between them. CDR3 size: 15 residues. CDR3 nucleotides: TGTGCCAGCAGTTTAGAGAGGCCCGGAAGGGAGACCCAGTACTTC. Protein product: CASSLERPGRETQYF.

The rearrangement joins TRBV9 to TRBJ2-6; tentatively, D is TRBD1 (5 bases). V was shortened by 1 base and J by 2 bases, with 7 bases between the two germline ends. Germline V CDR1 and CDR2: SGDLS, YYNGEE. This CDR3 spans 15 amino acids. CDR3 protein: CASSVRRAGANVLTF. In nucleotides, the CDR3 is TGTGCCAGCAGCGTACGCAGGGCTGGGGCCAACGTCCTGACTTTC.

The sample holds a few counts of this clonotype. CDR3 sequence: CASSHGTVRSYEQYF. DNA of the CDR3: TGCGCCAGCAGCCACGGGACAGTTCGCTCCTACGAGCAGTACTTC. The chain couples TRBV4-1 to TRBJ2-7; 7 bases line up with TRBD1. The CDR3 length is 15 residues. Germline assignment: CDR1 MGHRA and CDR2 YSYEKL. V was clipped by 3 bases and J by 0 bases; unmatched bases: 5.

The gene calls are TRBV6-6 and TRBJ2-5; TRBD1 might be the D (6 bases). CDR3 length equals 13 residues. Germline V CDR1 and CDR2: MNHNY, SVGAGI (reference sequence). Trimming left V 6 bases short and J 6 bases short, with 14 bases between. The CDR3 loop reads CASRLRTVKTQYF. In nucleotides, the CDR3 is TGTGCCAGCAGATTACGGACAGTTAAGACCCAGTACTTC.

The chain uses TRBV7-9 and TRBJ2-5; no clear D. V lost 4 bases to trimming and J lost 1 base, with 10 bases between them. Germline V gene lookup returns CDR1 SEHNR and CDR2 FQNEAQ (reference sequence). The CDR3 extends over 14 amino acids. CDR3 protein: CASSSDQSQETQYF. The CDR3 DNA reads as TGTGCCAGCAGCTCGGACCAATCCCAAGAGACCCAGTACTTC.

The chain uses TRBV7-2 and TRBJ2-5; D might be TRBD1 (6 bases). Germline V lookup: CDR1 SGHTA, CDR2 FQGNSA. Trimming shortened V by 5 bases and J by 8 bases, and 15 bases separated the two germline ends. The CDR3 sequence is 13 residues long. The CDR3 is CASSPSSRGTQYF. CDR3 in DNA: TGTGCCAGCAGCCCATCAAGCAGGGGAACCCAGTACTTC.

For the CDR3, the DNA is TGCAGTGCTACCACTGATCGTACTGGGCAGCCCCAGCATTTT. Amino acids: CSATTDRTGQPQHF. The chain links TRBV20-1 to TRBJ1-5; D call uncertain. The V end lost 4 bases, the J end lost 7 bases, and 17 bases lay between the germline ends. The CDR3 is 14 residues long. The germline V gene has CDR1 DFQATT and CDR2 SNEGSKA (reference sequence).

The rearrangement uses TRBV5-1 and TRBJ2-5; 11 nucleotides line up with TRBD1. This CDR3 has 14 residues. Per the germline V gene, CDR1 is SGHRS and CDR2 is YFSETQ. Trimming took 4 bases from V and 5 from J; bases not matched to a gene: 4. The CDR3 sequence is CASSPDRGPETQYF. The CDR3, as DNA: TGCGCCAGCAGCCCGGACAGGGGGCCCGAGACCCAGTACTTC.

This clonotype turned up a few times. The V gene is TRBV12-3 or TRBV12-4, the J gene TRBJ2-4, with a weak D call TRBD1 (6 bases). Between the trimmed V and J ends, which lost 5 bases and 8 bases, there was a span of 19 bases. The CDR3 sequence is 15 residues long. The DNA of the CDR3 is TGTGCCAGCAGTCCTACAGGGCGACCCCCGGACATTCAGTACTTC. Translation gives CASSPTGRPPDIQYF.

This clonotype was picked up many times. This sequence joins TRBV12-3 or TRBV12-4 and TRBJ1-1; no clear D gene. This CDR3 is built from 14 residues. The ends were cut back, 3 bases at V and 1 base at J, with 9 bases in the middle. The CDR3 DNA reads TGTGCCAGCAGTTTGAAAGGCGCGAACACTGAAGCTTTCTTT. Translated, it gives CASSLKGANTEAFF.

This chain links TRBV4-1 with TRBJ2-1, with no clear D. Per germline, CDR1 MGHRA and CDR2 YSYEKL. Trimming took off 1 base at V and 6 bases at J, with 13 bases between the two ends. CDR3 size: 15 residues. CDR3: CASSQGLGFGNEQFF. The DNA of the CDR3 is TGCGCCAGCAGCCAAGGTCTAGGGTTCGGCAATGAGCAGTTCTTC.

V usage is TRBV5-1 and J usage is TRBJ2-7; a weak D match, TRBD2 (5 bases). The CDR3 loop spans 15 amino acids. Germline CDR1 SGHRS, CDR2 YFSETQ. The V and J ends lost 0 bases and 2 bases respectively, with 12 bases between them. The CDR3 is CASSLGTGYAYEQYF. The CDR3 nucleotides read TGCGCCAGCAGCTTGGGGACGGGGTACGCCTACGAGCAGTACTTC.

As regards this clonotype: A junction boundary mismatches the germline segment, possibly from a read error. V is TRBV4-1 and J is TRBJ2-1; no definite D call. The CDR3 is made up of 15 amino acids. CDR1 and CDR2 from the germline V gene are MGHRA and YSYEKL. CDR3 bases: TGCGCCAGCAGCCAAGATCCCGGATCCTTCAATGAGCAGTTCTTC. Translation gives CASSQDPGSFNEQFF.